These T cell receptor beta chains were read from a single sample in a study of T-cell memory formation after mild COVID-19. TCRdb used MiXCR to reprocess the 5' RACE reads, holding one entry per CDR3 protein. The sample has roughly 600,000 distinct CDR3 sequences, about 20% seen once. Sequenced material: PBMCs or a T cell subset sorted from them (not recorded which). These receptors were collected from an adult woman who had mild COVID-19 (a few samples of this study predate the infection). Cell type and time point are not known. Both conserved end residues are part of each CDR3. Fields, in order: CDR3 DNA, CDR3 protein, J gene, D gene, clone size, V gene. The D gene is left open where the match is weak. Some rows mark clone size as missing; the rest say once, few, many or name a class of expanded clone.

cdr3_nt: TGTGCCAGCAGCCCTCCGGGAGGGAACAATGAGCAGTTCTTC
cdr3_aa: CASSPPGGNNEQFF
j_call: TRBJ2-1
d_call: TRBD2
clone_size: NA
v_call: TRBV7-3

cdr3_nt: TGCAGTGCGTCCAGGGGGCGAGACTATGGCTACACCTTC
cdr3_aa: CSASRGRDYGYTF
j_call: TRBJ1-2
d_call: TRBD1
clone_size: NA
v_call: TRBV20-1

cdr3_nt: TGTGCCAGCAGTCCGGGACTGGGCAAGGGCGGAGAGCAGTTCTTC
cdr3_aa: CASSPGLGKGGEQFF
j_call: TRBJ2-1
d_call: NA
clone_size: NA
v_call: TRBV12-3/TRBV12-4

cdr3_nt: TGTGCCAGCAGGCAGACAGGGTTCGGCGAGCAGTACTTC
cdr3_aa: CASRQTGFGEQYF
j_call: TRBJ2-7
d_call: TRBD1
clone_size: NA
v_call: TRBV2

cdr3_nt: TGTGCCAGCAGCTGGACACCTGGGGATCCTGAAGCTTTCTTT
cdr3_aa: CASSWTPGDPEAFF
j_call: TRBJ1-1
d_call: NA
clone_size: few
v_call: TRBV5-5

cdr3_nt: TGCGCCAGCAGCGTACCCGGGACGAACACTGAAGCTTTCTTT
cdr3_aa: CASSVPGTNTEAFF
j_call: TRBJ1-1
d_call: NA
clone_size: NA
v_call: TRBV4-1

cdr3_nt: TGCAGTGCAGAAAGCGGGGGCTCCTACAATGAGCAGTTCTTC
cdr3_aa: CSAESGGSYNEQFF
j_call: TRBJ2-1
d_call: TRBD2
clone_size: NA
v_call: TRBV20-1

cdr3_nt: TGTGCCAGCAGTTCGGGAGGGCTCCTTGAAGCTTTCTTT
cdr3_aa: CASSSGGLLEAFF
j_call: TRBJ1-1
d_call: NA
clone_size: NA
v_call: TRBV3-1

cdr3_nt: TGTGCCAGCAGTTTTTTTCCGAGGGGCCCGAGCTCCTACAATGAGCAGTTCTTC
cdr3_aa: CASSFFPRGPSSYNEQFF
j_call: TRBJ2-1
d_call: NA
clone_size: few
v_call: TRBV12-3/TRBV12-4

cdr3_nt: TGTGCCAGCAGCGTAGCCAGGGTAGTCAATGAGCAGTTCTTC
cdr3_aa: CASSVARVVNEQFF
j_call: TRBJ2-1
d_call: NA
clone_size: few
v_call: TRBV9

cdr3_nt: TGTGCCACCAGCAGAGAGTTTTCCAGGGGCAACATTCAGTACTTC
cdr3_aa: CATSREFSRGNIQYF
j_call: TRBJ2-4
d_call: NA
clone_size: many
v_call: TRBV15

cdr3_nt: TGTGCCAGCAGCGTAGAAATTAGCGGCAACACCGGGGAGCTGTTTTTT
cdr3_aa: CASSVEISGNTGELFF
j_call: TRBJ2-2
d_call: NA
clone_size: NA
v_call: TRBV9

cdr3_nt: TGTGCCAGCTATCTGACAGGGGACTGGGACTATGGCTACACCTTC
cdr3_aa: CASYLTGDWDYGYTF
j_call: TRBJ1-2
d_call: TRBD1
clone_size: NA
v_call: TRBV6-1

cdr3_nt: TGTGCCAGCACCGCCGTGGGAAACATTCAGTACTTC
cdr3_aa: CASTAVGNIQYF
j_call: TRBJ2-4
d_call: NA
clone_size: few
v_call: TRBV7-2

cdr3_nt: TGTGCCAGCAGCTACACCCTCGACAGGCAGACGAAGGGCTACACCTTC
cdr3_aa: CASSYTLDRQTKGYTF
j_call: TRBJ1-2
d_call: NA
clone_size: NA
v_call: TRBV7-9

cdr3_nt: TGTGCCAGCAGTTACAGGGGTGACGAGCAGTACTTC
cdr3_aa: CASSYRGDEQYF
j_call: TRBJ2-7
d_call: NA
clone_size: NA
v_call: TRBV6-6

cdr3_nt: TGCGCCAGCAGCAAACAGGGGGCGGGCTCCTACAATGAGCAGTTCTTC
cdr3_aa: CASSKQGAGSYNEQFF
j_call: TRBJ2-1
d_call: TRBD1
clone_size: NA
v_call: TRBV4-3

cdr3_nt: TGTGCCAGCAGCTCATCAAGGGGGGGATCTGGAAACACCATATATTTT
cdr3_aa: CASSSSRGGSGNTIYF
j_call: TRBJ1-3
d_call: NA
clone_size: few
v_call: TRBV7-9

cdr3_nt: TGTGCCAGCAGCGCCTTACTAGTGGGGAATGAGCAGTTCTTC
cdr3_aa: CASSALLVGNEQFF
j_call: TRBJ2-1
d_call: NA
clone_size: few
v_call: TRBV9

cdr3_nt: TGCGCCAGCAGCTTGGAGGGGTACAAAAACATTCAGTACTTC
cdr3_aa: CASSLEGYKNIQYF
j_call: TRBJ2-4
d_call: NA
clone_size: few
v_call: TRBV5-1

cdr3_nt: TGCGCCAGCAGCTCCCCGGGACTAGCGGGAGCGGTTTTTGTGGAGCAGTTCTTC
cdr3_aa: CASSSPGLAGAVFVEQFF
j_call: TRBJ2-1
d_call: TRBD2
clone_size: NA
v_call: TRBV5-1

cdr3_nt: TGTGCCACCAGCAGAGGTTGGGGACAGGACTATAGCAATCAGCCCCAGCATTTT
cdr3_aa: CATSRGWGQDYSNQPQHF
j_call: TRBJ1-5
d_call: TRBD1
clone_size: few
v_call: TRBV15

cdr3_nt: TGCAGTGCTAGAGACCTGACAGTACACGAGACCCAGTACTTC
cdr3_aa: CSARDLTVHETQYF
j_call: TRBJ2-5
d_call: NA
clone_size: few
v_call: TRBV20-1

cdr3_nt: TGCGCCACTTCGGACAGAGGGAACACTGAAGCTTTCTTT
cdr3_aa: CATSDRGNTEAFF
j_call: TRBJ1-1
d_call: NA
clone_size: NA
v_call: TRBV24-1

cdr3_nt: TGTGCCAGCAGCTTAAGCGAACGGGATGAAGCTTTCTTT
cdr3_aa: CASSLSERDEAFF
j_call: TRBJ1-1
d_call: NA
clone_size: few
v_call: TRBV7-9

cdr3_nt: TGTGCCAGCAGGCCCAATTACAATGAGCAGTTCTTC
cdr3_aa: CASRPNYNEQFF
j_call: TRBJ2-1
d_call: NA
clone_size: few
v_call: TRBV6-1

cdr3_nt: TGTGCCAGCAGCTTGGACAGTCTCTACGAGCAGTACTTC
cdr3_aa: CASSLDSLYEQYF
j_call: TRBJ2-7
d_call: NA
clone_size: few
v_call: TRBV7-8

cdr3_nt: TGTGCCTCTCTCGACGACAGGGATAGCACTGAAGCTTTCTTT
cdr3_aa: CASLDDRDSTEAFF
j_call: TRBJ1-1
d_call: TRBD1
clone_size: few
v_call: TRBV15

cdr3_nt: TGTGCCAGCAGGGGGGACAGGGTCTTTGAAGATATGGATGAGCAGTTCTTC
cdr3_aa: CASRGDRVFEDMDEQFF
j_call: TRBJ2-1
d_call: TRBD1
clone_size: NA
v_call: TRBV27

cdr3_nt: TGTGCCAGCAGTTACGGTGCAGGGCGGACCGGGGAGCTGTTTTTT
cdr3_aa: CASSYGAGRTGELFF
j_call: TRBJ2-2
d_call: NA
clone_size: NA
v_call: TRBV6-5

cdr3_nt: TGTGCCAGCAGCGTCCGTCTAGCGGGGGCCCCACCAAATGAGCAGTTCTTC
cdr3_aa: CASSVRLAGAPPNEQFF
j_call: TRBJ2-1
d_call: TRBD2
clone_size: NA
v_call: TRBV7-2

cdr3_nt: TGCGCCAGCAACTCCGGGGGGACAGGAAGGCCCGGGGAGCTGTTTTTT
cdr3_aa: CASNSGGTGRPGELFF
j_call: TRBJ2-2
d_call: NA
clone_size: many
v_call: TRBV5-1

cdr3_nt: TGTGCCTGGAGCCGGGACCCCGGGAGAGAGCAGTTCTTC
cdr3_aa: CAWSRDPGREQFF
j_call: TRBJ2-1
d_call: NA
clone_size: NA
v_call: TRBV30

cdr3_nt: TGTGCCAGCAGCTTTGGGCAAGGCGGTCAGCCCCAGCATTTT
cdr3_aa: CASSFGQGGQPQHF
j_call: TRBJ1-5
d_call: NA
clone_size: many
v_call: TRBV7-9

cdr3_nt: TGTGCCAGCGGGGCGACAGGGAACAATGAGCAGTTCTTC
cdr3_aa: CASGATGNNEQFF
j_call: TRBJ2-1
d_call: TRBD1
clone_size: NA
v_call: TRBV9

cdr3_nt: TGTGCCAGTAGTATAACCCCTATCTCCTACGAGCAGTACTTC
cdr3_aa: CASSITPISYEQYF
j_call: TRBJ2-7
d_call: NA
clone_size: NA
v_call: TRBV19

cdr3_nt: TGCGCCAGCAGCCTATCGACAGGTTGGGAAAATTCACCCCTCCACTTT
cdr3_aa: CASSLSTGWENSPLHF
j_call: TRBJ1-6
d_call: NA
clone_size: once
v_call: TRBV4-1

cdr3_nt: TGTGCCAGCAGGGAACAGGCTAACTATGGCTACACCTTC
cdr3_aa: CASREQANYGYTF
j_call: TRBJ1-2
d_call: NA
clone_size: few
v_call: TRBV2

cdr3_nt: TGTGCCAGCAGCCAAGAAACAGGGGTGGGCGAGCAGTACTTC
cdr3_aa: CASSQETGVGEQYF
j_call: TRBJ2-7
d_call: TRBD1
clone_size: few
v_call: TRBV3-1

cdr3_nt: TGTGCCAGCTCATCTAGCGGGGGGAGACATGAGCAGTTCTTC
cdr3_aa: CASSSSGGRHEQFF
j_call: TRBJ2-1
d_call: TRBD2
clone_size: many
v_call: TRBV18

cdr3_nt: TGTGCCAGCAGCCGCGGTAGGGGCGGGGAGCTGTTTTTT
cdr3_aa: CASSRGRGGELFF
j_call: TRBJ2-2
d_call: NA
clone_size: few
v_call: TRBV7-2

cdr3_nt: TGTGCCAGCAGCTTAGGAGTAGGGGTAGAGACCCAGTACTTC
cdr3_aa: CASSLGVGVETQYF
j_call: TRBJ2-5
d_call: NA
clone_size: few
v_call: TRBV7-8

cdr3_nt: TGCAGCGTTGCAGGGGTGAACACTGAAGCTTTCTTT
cdr3_aa: CSVAGVNTEAFF
j_call: TRBJ1-1
d_call: NA
clone_size: many
v_call: TRBV29-1

cdr3_nt: TGTGCCAGCACCCTAGGGGCAGGACCCTTCTACGAGCAGTACTTC
cdr3_aa: CASTLGAGPFYEQYF
j_call: TRBJ2-7
d_call: NA
clone_size: few
v_call: TRBV12-3/TRBV12-4

cdr3_nt: TGCGCCAGCAGCACCGGGACAGGCCCGCGGGAGACCCAGTACTTC
cdr3_aa: CASSTGTGPRETQYF
j_call: TRBJ2-5
d_call: TRBD1
clone_size: NA
v_call: TRBV5-1

cdr3_nt: TGTGCCAGCAGCCCAGGGACAGGGGGACGGTCACCCCTCCACTTT
cdr3_aa: CASSPGTGGRSPLHF
j_call: TRBJ1-6
d_call: TRBD1
clone_size: few
v_call: TRBV7-9

cdr3_nt: TGCAGTGCTAGAGATGTACTAGCGGGGGGCCCCGGGGAGCTGTTTTTT
cdr3_aa: CSARDVLAGGPGELFF
j_call: TRBJ2-2
d_call: TRBD2
clone_size: few
v_call: TRBV20-1

cdr3_nt: TGTGCCAGCAGCCGAACAGGGGACGATGAAAAACTGTTTTTT
cdr3_aa: CASSRTGDDEKLFF
j_call: TRBJ1-4
d_call: TRBD1
clone_size: NA
v_call: TRBV3-1

cdr3_nt: TGTGCCAGCAGCTCCCTCCTTAGGGAGCAGTACTTC
cdr3_aa: CASSSLLREQYF
j_call: TRBJ2-7
d_call: NA
clone_size: few
v_call: TRBV3-1

cdr3_nt: TGCAGTGCCAAACATCCGAGCTCCTACAATGAGCAGTTCTTC
cdr3_aa: CSAKHPSSYNEQFF
j_call: TRBJ2-1
d_call: NA
clone_size: NA
v_call: TRBV20-1

cdr3_nt: TGTGCCAGCAGTTCATATGACCGGAGCCAAGAGACCCAGTACTTC
cdr3_aa: CASSSYDRSQETQYF
j_call: TRBJ2-5
d_call: NA
clone_size: NA
v_call: TRBV6-5

cdr3_nt: TGCAGTGCTCGTTGGCAGGGGGTTCGGTTAGCTTTCTTT
cdr3_aa: CSARWQGVRLAFF
j_call: TRBJ1-1
d_call: TRBD1
clone_size: few
v_call: TRBV20-1

cdr3_nt: TGCGCCAGCAGCTTGGCAGGGGTCCCGGCAGGGGGCTGGGGCACAGATACGCAGTATTTT
cdr3_aa: CASSLAGVPAGGWGTDTQYF
j_call: TRBJ2-3
d_call: TRBD1
clone_size: many
v_call: TRBV5-1

cdr3_nt: TGTGCCAGCAGCTTAGGGGGACAGTCCTATGGCTACACCTTC
cdr3_aa: CASSLGGQSYGYTF
j_call: TRBJ1-2
d_call: TRBD1
clone_size: few
v_call: TRBV7-2

cdr3_nt: TGTGCCAGCAGCCAACTGGGGGCTAGTGAGCAGTTCTTC
cdr3_aa: CASSQLGASEQFF
j_call: TRBJ2-1
d_call: NA
clone_size: few
v_call: TRBV14

cdr3_nt: TGTGCCAGCAGTTTAAAGGAATGGGATAACTATGGCTACACCTTC
cdr3_aa: CASSLKEWDNYGYTF
j_call: TRBJ1-2
d_call: NA
clone_size: NA
v_call: TRBV12-3/TRBV12-4

cdr3_nt: TGTGCCAGCAGTTCTGGGACTAGCGGGAGAGGAGAGACCCAGTACTTC
cdr3_aa: CASSSGTSGRGETQYF
j_call: TRBJ2-5
d_call: TRBD2
clone_size: NA
v_call: TRBV12-3/TRBV12-4

cdr3_nt: TGTGCCAGCAGTAGGGCGGGTCAGGCTGAAGCTTTCTTT
cdr3_aa: CASSRAGQAEAFF
j_call: TRBJ1-1
d_call: NA
clone_size: few
v_call: TRBV27

cdr3_nt: TGTGCCAGCAGCTTGACAGGGCAGGGCTACACCTTC
cdr3_aa: CASSLTGQGYTF
j_call: TRBJ1-2
d_call: TRBD1
clone_size: NA
v_call: TRBV7-9

cdr3_nt: TGCGCCAGCAGTTCCGGGACAGGGGGACAGTTCTTC
cdr3_aa: CASSSGTGGQFF
j_call: TRBJ2-1
d_call: TRBD1
clone_size: few
v_call: TRBV5-1